This TCR beta chain emerged from a study of early T cells in non-severe SARS-CoV-2 infection. In the study overall: Chains from this unsorted whole-blood bulk RNA could not be paired. Study outcomes and limitations: Private and CD4 specificities were missed by VDJdb matching, skewed to anti-spike CD8.

Looked up from germline, CDR1 is SGHAT and CDR2 is FQNNGV. The CDR3 has 14 amino acids. This clonotype occurred a few times. Its matching antigen is unknown. One end of the junction fails to match germline, which may point to a read error. Attachment of unique molecular identifiers to individual cDNA molecules was performed. TCRdb re-derived calls from the 5' RACE reads in MiXCR, one entry per CDR3 protein. The top ten clones hold around 6.3% of a sample with around 64,000 distinct CDR3 sequences, roughly 10% of them seen once. This TCR derives from an adult who was a healthcare worker with PCR-confirmed SARS-CoV-2 infection or an uninfected control (not recorded which). The chain recombines TRBV11-2 with TRBJ2-6; D is perhaps TRBD1 (5 bases). Material for sequencing was whole blood. CDR3 DNA sequence: TGTGCCAGCAGCTTAACGGCTGGGGCCTACGTCCTGACTTTC. It codes for CASSLTAGAYVLTF.